Listed below are T cell receptor beta chains from one sample, sequenced in a study of a mutant IDH1 vaccine in newly diagnosed glioma. The protocol was immunoSEQ multiplex PCR, while the TCRdb copy is restricted to in-frame clones and leaves out a portion. The sample lists tens of thousands of clones; around four fifths were seen once. These receptors lack a known antigen. Source: PBMCs, taken from a glioma patient whose treatment included an IDH1 peptide vaccine. The source is a man younger than 40 with glioma. Both conserved end residues are part of each CDR3. A D gene is named only where the DNA matches it firmly. Rows may omit the clone size; those that give it use once, few, many or a size class.

DNA | CDR3 | D | V | size | J
TGTGCCAGCAGTGACACTAGCGGGGTCTACAATGAGCAGTTCTTC | CASSDTSGVYNEQFF | TRBD2 | TRBV6-6 | . | TRBJ2-1
TGTGCCAGCAGTTACTCAATGCGGGGGGGTACCTACGAGCAGTACTTC | CASSYSMRGGTYEQYF | TRBD2 | TRBV6-6 | . | TRBJ2-7
TGTGCCAGCAGTTACAGGGGGAATGAGCAGTTCTTC | CASSYRGNEQFF | . | TRBV6-5 | . | TRBJ2-1
TGTGCCACCAGCAGAAGGACAGGCGTCTATGGCTACACCTTC | CATSRRTGVYGYTF | TRBD1 | TRBV15 | once | TRBJ1-2
TGTGCCAGCAGTGAAGGGGAACTCGGCGGGGAGCAGTTCTTC | CASSEGELGGEQFF | . | TRBV2 | . | TRBJ2-1
TGTGCCAGCAGCCGGTACGGCATCGGGAACTATGGCTACACCTTC | CASSRYGIGNYGYTF | . | TRBV9 | . | TRBJ1-2
TGTGCCAGCAGCTTAAGGGGCAGTTCCTACAATGAGCAGTTCTTC | CASSLRGSSYNEQFF | . | TRBV5-5 | . | TRBJ2-1
TGTGCCAGCAACCCAGGCGCCTCTGGAAACACCATATATTTT | CASNPGASGNTIYF | . | TRBV7-9 | . | TRBJ1-3
TGTGCCATGACCCAGCCTGGTTGGGAGACCCAGTACTTC | CAMTQPGWETQYF | . | TRBV10-3 | . | TRBJ2-5
TGTGCCAGTAGTTCACAGGGGAACACTGAAGCTTTCTTT | CASSSQGNTEAFF | . | TRBV19 | . | TRBJ1-1
TGTGCCAGCAGCTTCCTCGGGGGGCGCGACACTGAAGCTTTCTTT | CASSFLGGRDTEAFF | . | TRBV5-6 | once | TRBJ1-1
TGTGCCAGCATTAGGACAGGGACGAACACTGAAGCTTTCTTT | CASIRTGTNTEAFF | TRBD1 | TRBV2 | . | TRBJ1-1
TGCGCCAGCAGCTTGGATTCCCGGGCCGAGCAGTACTTC | CASSLDSRAEQYF | . | TRBV5-1 | . | TRBJ2-7
TGTGCCAGCAGTTTGGGGGGCGCTCGGCACACCATATATTTT | CASSLGGARHTIYF | . | TRBV28 | . | TRBJ1-3
TGTGCCAGCACCCTAGGTGGAGCGGGGGGTTCAGAGACCCAGTACTTC | CASTLGGAGGSETQYF | TRBD2 | TRBV28 | . | TRBJ2-5
TGTGCCAGCAGCTTAGGAGGTCGTTCCTACGAGCAGTACTTC | CASSLGGRSYEQYF | . | TRBV11-3 | . | TRBJ2-7
TGTGCTAGTGGTTTGGTAGGCGGGGGCACAGATACGCAGTATTTT | CASGLVGGGTDTQYF | . | TRBV12-5 | . | TRBJ2-3
TGTGCCAGCAGTGACTCAGGGGGGCACTATGGCTACACCTTC | CASSDSGGHYGYTF | . | TRBV6-4 | . | TRBJ1-2
TGTGCCAGCAGTTTAACAGCGGGGGTCTGGAAGACCCAGTACTTC | CASSLTAGVWKTQYF | TRBD2 | TRBV28 | once | TRBJ2-5
TGCGCCAGTAAGCCAAGGGTTACCCTGGGAAACACCATATATTTT | CASKPRVTLGNTIYF | . | TRBV4-1 | . | TRBJ1-3